Included here is one T cell receptor (beta chain) sequence, with context. Its antigen is still unknown. Samples came from axillary lymph nodes draining the breast cancer. The germline gives CDR1 LNHDA, CDR2 SQIVND (reference sequence). V was clipped by 9 bases and J by 2 bases; unmatched bases: 11. The CDR3 runs 15 residues. This sample was included in a study of breast tumors, draining lymph nodes, adjacent tissues. Points from the study as a whole: Findings are consistent with lymph node origin and intratumoral expansion of most tumor T cells.

TCRdb ran MiXCR on the multiplex PCR reads and lists one entry per CDR3 protein. The repertoire holds some 230,000 distinct CDR3 sequences, with less than 35% as singletons. V usage is TRBV19 and J usage is TRBJ2-3, with 7 bases aligning to TRBD1. Sequencing input: axillary lymph node tissue. The receptor was isolated from a female donor with breast cancer. Some clones in this sample may be carry-over from other donors' samples. The CDR3, as DNA: TGTGCCAGCAGTTATGGGACAGTTTACACAGATACGCAGTATTTT. Its translation: CASSYGTVYTDTQYF.